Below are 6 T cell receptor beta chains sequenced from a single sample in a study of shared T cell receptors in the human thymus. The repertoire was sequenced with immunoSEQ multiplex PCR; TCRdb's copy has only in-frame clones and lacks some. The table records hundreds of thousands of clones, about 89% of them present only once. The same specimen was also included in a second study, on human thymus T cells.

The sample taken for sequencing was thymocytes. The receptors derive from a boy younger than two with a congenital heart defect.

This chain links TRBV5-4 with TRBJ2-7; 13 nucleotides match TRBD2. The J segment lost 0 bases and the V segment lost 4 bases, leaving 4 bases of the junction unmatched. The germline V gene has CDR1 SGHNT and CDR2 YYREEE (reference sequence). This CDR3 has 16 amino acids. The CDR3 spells CASSPGTSGNSYEQYF. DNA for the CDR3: TGTGCCAGCAGCCCTGGGACTAGCGGGAACTCCTACGAGCAGTACTTC.

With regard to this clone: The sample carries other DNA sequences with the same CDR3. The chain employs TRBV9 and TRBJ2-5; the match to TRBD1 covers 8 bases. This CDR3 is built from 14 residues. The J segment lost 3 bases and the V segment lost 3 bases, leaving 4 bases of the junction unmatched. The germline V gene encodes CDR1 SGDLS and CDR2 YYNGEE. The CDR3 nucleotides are TGTGCCAGCAGCGCTAGACAGGGGAAAGAGACCCAGTACTTC. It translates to CASSARQGKETQYF.

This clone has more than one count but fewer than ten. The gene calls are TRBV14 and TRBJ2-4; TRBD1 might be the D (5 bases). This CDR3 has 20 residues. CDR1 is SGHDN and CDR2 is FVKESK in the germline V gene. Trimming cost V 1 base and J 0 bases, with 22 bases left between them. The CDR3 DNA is TGTGCCAGCAGCCAAGGGGGCCAGAGGAGCGCAGCTCTAGCCAAAAACATTCAGTACTTC. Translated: CASSQGGQRSAALAKNIQYF.

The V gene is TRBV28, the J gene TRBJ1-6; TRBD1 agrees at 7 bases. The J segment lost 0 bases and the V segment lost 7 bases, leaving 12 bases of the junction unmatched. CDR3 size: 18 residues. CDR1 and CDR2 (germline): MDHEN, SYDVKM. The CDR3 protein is CASIRDSAYSSYNSPLHF. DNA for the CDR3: TGTGCCAGCATTAGGGACAGCGCTTATAGCTCCTATAATTCACCCCTCCACTTT.

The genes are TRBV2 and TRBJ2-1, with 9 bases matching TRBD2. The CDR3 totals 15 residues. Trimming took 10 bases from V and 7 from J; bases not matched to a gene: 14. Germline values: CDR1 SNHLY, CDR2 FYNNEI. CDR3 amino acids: CAILSIAGDPNEQFF. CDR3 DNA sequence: TGTGCCATCCTTAGTATAGCGGGGGATCCTAATGAGCAGTTCTTC. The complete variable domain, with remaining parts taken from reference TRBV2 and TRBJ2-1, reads EPEVTQTPSHQVTQMGQEVILRCVPISNHLYFYWYRQILGQKVEFLVSFYNNEISEKSEIFDDQFSVERPDGSNFTLKIRSTKLEDSAMYFCAILSIAGDPNEQFFGPGTRLTVL.

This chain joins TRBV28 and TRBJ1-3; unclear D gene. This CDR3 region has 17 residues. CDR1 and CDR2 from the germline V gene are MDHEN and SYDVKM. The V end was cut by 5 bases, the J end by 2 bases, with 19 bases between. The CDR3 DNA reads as TGTGCCAGCAGTCGCCCGACGACCGGGGTAACTGGAAACACCATATATTTT. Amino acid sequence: CASSRPTTGVTGNTIYF.